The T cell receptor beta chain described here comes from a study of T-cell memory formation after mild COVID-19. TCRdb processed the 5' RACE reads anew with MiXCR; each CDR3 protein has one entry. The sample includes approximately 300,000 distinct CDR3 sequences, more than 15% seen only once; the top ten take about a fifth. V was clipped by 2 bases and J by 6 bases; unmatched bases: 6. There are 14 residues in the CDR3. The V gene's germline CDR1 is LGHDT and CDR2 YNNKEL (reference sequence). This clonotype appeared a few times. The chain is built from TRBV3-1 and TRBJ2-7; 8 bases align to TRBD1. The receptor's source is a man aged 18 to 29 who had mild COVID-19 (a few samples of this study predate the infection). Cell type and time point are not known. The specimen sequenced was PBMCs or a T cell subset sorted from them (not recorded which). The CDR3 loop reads CASSQRTGLSEQYF. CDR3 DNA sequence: TGTGCCAGCAGCCAAAGGACAGGGCTCTCCGAGCAGTACTTC.